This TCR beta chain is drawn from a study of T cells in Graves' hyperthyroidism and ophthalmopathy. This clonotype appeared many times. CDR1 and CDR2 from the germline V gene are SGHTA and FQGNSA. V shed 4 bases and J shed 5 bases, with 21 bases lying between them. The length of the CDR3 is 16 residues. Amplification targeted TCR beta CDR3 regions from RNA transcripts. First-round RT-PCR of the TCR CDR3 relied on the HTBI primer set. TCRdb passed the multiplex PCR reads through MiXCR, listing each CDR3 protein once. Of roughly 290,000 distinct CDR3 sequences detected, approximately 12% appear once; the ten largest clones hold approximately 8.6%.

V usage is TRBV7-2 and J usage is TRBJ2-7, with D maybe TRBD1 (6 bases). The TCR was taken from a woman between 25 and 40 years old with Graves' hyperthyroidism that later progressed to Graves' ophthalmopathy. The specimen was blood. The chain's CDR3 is CASSSWPASEGDEQYF. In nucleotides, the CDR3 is TGTGCCAGCAGCTCGTGGCCAGCGTCCGAGGGGGACGAGCAGTACTTC. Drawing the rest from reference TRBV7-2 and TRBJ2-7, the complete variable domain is GAGVSQSPSNKVTEKGKDVELRCDPISGHTALYWYRQSLGQGLEFLIYFQGNSAPDKSGLPSDRFSAERTGGSVSTLTIQRTQQEDSAVYLCASSSWPASEGDEQYFGPGTRLTVT.